Shown below are 21 T cell receptor beta chains from a single sample sequenced in a study of blood T cell repertoires in COVID-19. TCRdb's table, derived via immunoSEQ multiplex PCR, lists solely in-frame clones and lacks some. The sample holds 150,000 to 200,000 clones; 65% to 90% are singletons and the top ten take around 8.2%. Sequencing input: peripheral blood. These receptors were taken from a man in his sixties with acute or convalescent COVID-19.

This sequence joins TRBV14 and TRBJ2-3, with D unclear. CDR1 and CDR2 (germline): SGHDN, FVKESK. This CDR3 has 16 amino acids. Trimming shortened V by 2 bases and J by 2 bases, and 14 bases separated the two germline ends. The DNA for the CDR3 is TGTGCCAGCAGCCAATCCAGAAATCCCGACACAGATACGCAGTATTTT. Translated: CASSQSRNPDTDTQYF.

The chain links TRBV7-9 to TRBJ1-1, with D unclear. V lost 4 bases and J lost 1, with 13 bases in between. Germline V gene sequence: CDR1 SEHNR, CDR2 FQNEAQ (reference sequence). This CDR3 region has 15 residues. CDR3 DNA: TGTGCCAGCAGCTCAACAGATTATCAGAACACTGAAGCTTTCTTT. Translation: CASSSTDYQNTEAFF.

The chain uses TRBV28 and TRBJ2-5; the match to TRBD1 covers 9 bases. Germline CDR1 and CDR2: MDHEN and SYDVKM. J was trimmed by 5 bases and V by 5 bases; bases with no gene match: 6. There are 14 residues in the CDR3. The CDR3 DNA reads TGTGCCAGCAGTCTAACAGGGGGCTGGGAGACCCAGTACTTC. Translating gives CASSLTGGWETQYF. The variable domain in full, completed from reference TRBV28 and TRBJ2-5, reads DVKVTQSSRYLVKRTGEKVFLECVQDMDHENMFWYRQDPGLGLRLIYFSYDVKMKEKGDIPEGYSVSREKKERFSLILESASTNQTSMYLCASSLTGGWETQYFGPGTRLLVL.

The rearrangement links TRBV28 to TRBJ1-5, with 8 bases lining up with TRBD1. V lost 10 bases, J lost 2 bases, and 13 bases stayed unmatched. Germline assignment: CDR1 MDHEN and CDR2 SYDVKM. The CDR3 totals 16 residues. CDR3 DNA sequence: TGTGCCACCTGGGGGCGACAGGGGACCGGCAATCAGCCCCAGCATTTT. Encoded protein: CATWGRQGTGNQPQHF.

The genes are TRBV24-1 and TRBJ2-1; 9 nucleotides line up with TRBD2. The CDR3 runs to 14 residues. Germline V CDR1 and CDR2: KGHDR, SFDVKD. V lost 5 bases and J lost 7; bases outside the gene matches: 5. Here the CDR3 DNA reads TGTGCCACCAGTGTCGGTAGCGGGAGAAATGAGCAGTTCTTC. Protein sequence: CATSVGSGRNEQFF.

The rearrangement links TRBV6-5 to TRBJ1-5, with 9 positions matching TRBD1. Germline trimming cut 4 bases from V and 4 bases from J; bases unmatched to any gene: 5. Germline CDR1 reads MNHEY; CDR2 reads SVGAGI. This CDR3 spans 15 amino acids. The CDR3 coding sequence is TGTGCCAGCAGTTCCCTGACAGGGGGGAATCAGCCCCAGCATTTT. Translated: CASSSLTGGNQPQHF.

The gene calls are TRBV6-1 and TRBJ1-5, with 9 bases fitting TRBD1. The CDR3 consists of 14 residues. Losses at the gene ends were 7 bases for V and 3 bases for J; bases not matched to a gene: 4. Germline CDR1 and CDR2: MNHNS and SASEGT. The CDR3 sequence is CASIGQGFNQPQHF. For the CDR3, the DNA is TGTGCCAGCATCGGACAGGGGTTCAATCAGCCCCAGCATTTT.

The chain couples TRBV11-2 to TRBJ1-1; 8 positions agree with TRBD1. Per germline, CDR1 SGHAT and CDR2 FQNNGV. The CDR3 runs to 16 residues. Trimming took 0 bases from V and 6 from J; bases not matched to a gene: 9. The CDR3: CASSLDLDRVFAEAFF. In DNA, the CDR3 is TGTGCCAGCAGCTTAGATTTGGACAGGGTCTTCGCTGAAGCTTTCTTT.

This clone was picked up one time. CDR3 sequence reads: CASSYFGTSYEQYF. As DNA, the CDR3 is TGTGCCAGCAGTTACTTCGGGACTTCCTACGAGCAGTACTTC. The rearrangement uses TRBV6-6 and TRBJ2-7, with a weak D call TRBD2 (6 bases). The V and J ends lost 1 base and 1 base respectively, with 8 bases between them. Germline V CDR1 and CDR2: MNHNY, SVGAGI (reference sequence). The CDR3 runs 14 residues.

This chain connects TRBV5-1 to TRBJ1-6, with D possibly being TRBD1 (5 bases). The V gene lost 4 bases and the J gene lost 9 bases, with 14 bases spanning the gap. This CDR3 is built from 14 residues. The germline V gene encodes CDR1 SGHRS and CDR2 YFSETQ. DNA of the CDR3: TGCGCCAGCAGCCCGGGACTCTCTGCTTCACCCCTCCACTTT. It yields the protein CASSPGLSASPLHF.

The chain couples TRBV27 to TRBJ1-6; TRBD1 is a possible D gene (5 bases). Per germline, CDR1 MNHEY and CDR2 SMNVEV (reference sequence). CDR3 length: 16 amino acids. With 1 base removed from V and 5 bases from J, the gap between germline ends came to 12 bases. The CDR3 nucleotides are TGTGCCAGCAGTTTATTTCTGGGGGGGGATAATTCACCCCTCCACTTT. It translates to CASSLFLGGDNSPLHF.

This sequence joins TRBV28 and TRBJ2-4; the D gene is possibly TRBD1 (5 bases). The CDR3 has 14 amino acids. The V end was cut by 1 base, the J end by 9 bases, with 13 bases between. Germline V CDR1 and CDR2: MDHEN, SYDVKM. The CDR3 DNA follows: TGTGCCAGCAGTTTATTGGCATATCAGGGCATTCAGTACTTC. Protein: CASSLLAYQGIQYF.

There are many counts of this clone. The chain joins TRBV24-1 to TRBJ2-1, with 11 bases matching TRBD2. The CDR3 length is 16 residues. The V segment lost 2 bases and the J segment 4 bases; nucleotides outside the gene matches: 3. Per the germline V gene, CDR1 is KGHDR and CDR2 is SFDVKD. The CDR3 spells CATSDSGTSGYNEQFF. DNA of the CDR3: TGTGCCACCAGTGATTCCGGGACTAGCGGATACAATGAGCAGTTCTTC.

This chain links TRBV30 with TRBJ2-2; 11 nucleotides align to TRBD1. V was clipped by 3 bases and J by 4 bases; unmatched bases: 4. CDR1 is GTSNPN, CDR2 SVGIG, per germline (reference sequence). CDR3 length: 15 amino acids. CDR3 amino acids: CAWSAGQGGTGELFF. CDR3 DNA sequence: TGTGCCTGGAGCGCGGGACAGGGGGGCACCGGGGAGCTGTTTTTT. The full variable domain, completed using reference TRBV30 and TRBJ2-2, is SQTIHQWPATLVQPVGSPLSLECTVEGTSNPNLYWYRQAAGRGLQLLFYSVGIGQISSEVPQNLSASRPQDRQFILSSKKLLLSDSGFYLCAWSAGQGGTGELFFGEGSRLTVL.

CDR3: CASSSRGQETQYF. In DNA form, the CDR3 reads TGTGCCAGCAGCTCTAGGGGCCAAGAGACCCAGTACTTC. The chain joins TRBV9 to TRBJ2-5; weak D call: TRBD1 (5 bases). The germline gives CDR1 SGDLS, CDR2 YYNGEE. V gave up 4 bases and J gave up 1 base, with 8 bases separating them. This CDR3 has 13 residues. The full variable domain, with the rest looked up from reference TRBV9 and TRBJ2-5, is DSGVTQTPKHLITATGQRVTLRCSPRSGDLSVYWYQQSLDQGLQFLIQYYNGEERAKGNILERFSAQQFPDLHSELNLSSLELGDSALYFCASSSRGQETQYFGPGTRLLVL.

This chain links TRBV28 with TRBJ1-2; TRBD1 might be the D (5 bases). Germline CDR1 MDHEN, CDR2 SYDVKM. This CDR3 is built from 16 residues. The V gene lost 4 bases and the J gene lost 4 bases, with 19 bases spanning the gap. CDR3 protein: CASSSRFKGRAYGYTF. CDR3 DNA: TGTGCCAGCAGTTCGAGGTTCAAGGGGCGCGCCTATGGCTACACCTTC.

The J gene is TRBJ1-2, the V gene TRBV28, with D possibly TRBD1 on 5 matching bases. Trimming shortened V by 3 bases and J by 4 bases, and 27 bases separated the two germline ends. Germline CDR1 and CDR2: MDHEN and SYDVKM. This CDR3 is 19 amino acids long. CDR3 DNA: TGTGCCAGCAGTTTTCCCCCGGTTCGGGGGTGGAGGGGACGCTATGGCTACACCTTC. Protein: CASSFPPVRGWRGRYGYTF.

The J gene is TRBJ1-1, the V gene TRBV19, with D perhaps TRBD1 (5 bases). The CDR3 sequence is 13 residues long. Looked up from germline, CDR1 is LNHDA and CDR2 is SQIVND (reference sequence). Trimming took off 8 bases at V and 4 bases at J, with 14 bases between the two ends. The CDR3 DNA reads as TGTGCCAGTGCCCAGGGTTCTGGCACTGAAGCTTTCTTT. The encoded protein is CASAQGSGTEAFF.

V gene TRBV5-1 combines with J gene TRBJ1-4, with 9 bases matching TRBD1. This CDR3 contains 15 residues. Germline V gene lookup returns CDR1 SGHRS and CDR2 YFSETQ. V trimming: 2 bases; J trimming: 7 bases; junction bases outside the gene matches: 6. CDR3: CASSLTTGGGEKLFF. CDR3 nucleotides: TGCGCCAGCAGCTTAACGACAGGGGGAGGTGAAAAACTGTTTTTT. Looking up the rest from reference TRBV5-1 and TRBJ1-4 gives the full variable domain: KAGVTQTPRYLIKTRGQQVTLSCSPISGHRSVSWYQQTPGQGLQFLFEYFSETQRNKGNFPGRFSGRQFSNSRSEMNVSTLELGDSALYLCASSLTTGGGEKLFFGSGTQLSVL.

The V and J genes are TRBV12-3 or TRBV12-4 and TRBJ2-2; possibly TRBD2 for D (5 bases). The V gene lost 3 bases and the J gene lost 6 bases, with 5 bases spanning the gap. The CDR3 loop spans 12 amino acids. The CDR3 region has the DNA TGTGCCAGCAGTTTGAGGGCCGGGGAGCTGTTTTTT. This sequence encodes CASSLRAGELFF.

The gene calls are TRBV30 and TRBJ1-2, with 10 bases that match TRBD1. CDR3 length: 15 residues. V lost 2 bases and J lost 4; bases outside the gene matches: 7. Germline V lookup: CDR1 GTSNPN, CDR2 SVGIG (reference sequence). CDR3 sequence reads: CAWSTPGTGVYGYTF. The CDR3 DNA sequence: TGTGCCTGGAGTACCCCCGGGACAGGGGTCTATGGCTACACCTTC.